This TCR beta chain derives from a study of cytotoxic CD8 clonotypes in ibrutinib-treated CLL. Study information: Responses: roughly 25 partial, 2 complete; after median 68 months, around 14 stayed remitted, about twelve progressed.

The J segment lost 6 bases and the V segment lost 5 bases, leaving 17 bases of the junction unmatched. Germline CDR1 reads PRHDT; CDR2 reads FYEKMQ (reference sequence). This CDR3 is built from 18 residues. Genomic DNA in an amount of roughly 2 micrograms was extracted from cryopreserved PBMCs and used for the preparation of TCR beta libraries. To note about this clone: Its antigen is unidentified.

The repertoire was sequenced with immunoSEQ multiplex PCR; TCRdb's copy has only in-frame clones and lacks some. The sample holds over 250,000 clones, approximately 76% seen once. Points from the study as a whole: Clonality measured at baseline exceeded age-matched healthy donors, tracking circulating CD8+ T-cell counts. Public clonotypes showed up rarely, and on treatment they shrank or held steady.

The source material was PBMCs, sampled at disease progression, from a patient treated with ibrutinib. The chain combines TRBV13 with TRBJ2-2, with 8 bases matching TRBD1. This clonotype was obtained from a human donor with chronic lymphocytic leukemia. Here the CDR3 DNA reads TGTGCCAGCAGCCGCCGGACAGGGTCGAGTTTGTCCCCCGGGGAGCTGTTTTTT. Protein product: CASSRRTGSSLSPGELFF.